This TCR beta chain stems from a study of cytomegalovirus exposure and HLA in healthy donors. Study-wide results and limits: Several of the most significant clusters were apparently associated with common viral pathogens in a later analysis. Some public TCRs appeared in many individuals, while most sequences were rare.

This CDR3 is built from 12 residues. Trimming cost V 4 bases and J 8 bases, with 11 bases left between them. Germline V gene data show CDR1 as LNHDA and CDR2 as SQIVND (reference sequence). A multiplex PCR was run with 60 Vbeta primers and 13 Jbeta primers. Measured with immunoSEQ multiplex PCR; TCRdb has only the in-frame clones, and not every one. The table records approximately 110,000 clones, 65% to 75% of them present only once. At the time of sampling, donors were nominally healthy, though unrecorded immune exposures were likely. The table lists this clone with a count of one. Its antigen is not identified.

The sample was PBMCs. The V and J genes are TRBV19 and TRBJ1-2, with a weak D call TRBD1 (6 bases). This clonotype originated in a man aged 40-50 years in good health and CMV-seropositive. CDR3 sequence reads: CASSKGGEGYTF. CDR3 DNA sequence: TGTGCCAGTAGTAAAGGGGGAGAGGGCTACACCTTC.